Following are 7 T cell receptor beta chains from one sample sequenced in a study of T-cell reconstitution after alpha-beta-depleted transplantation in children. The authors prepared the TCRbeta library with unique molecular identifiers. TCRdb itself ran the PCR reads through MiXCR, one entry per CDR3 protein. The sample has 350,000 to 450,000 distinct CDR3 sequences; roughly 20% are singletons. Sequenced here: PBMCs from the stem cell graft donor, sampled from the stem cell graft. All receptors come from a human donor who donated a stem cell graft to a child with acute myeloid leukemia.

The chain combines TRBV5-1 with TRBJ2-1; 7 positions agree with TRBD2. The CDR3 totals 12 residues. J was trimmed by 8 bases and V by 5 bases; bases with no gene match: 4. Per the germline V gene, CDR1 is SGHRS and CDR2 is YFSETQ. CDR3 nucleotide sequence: TGCGCCAGCAGGGGGGGGAGTGATGAGCAGTTCTTC. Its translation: CASRGGSDEQFF.

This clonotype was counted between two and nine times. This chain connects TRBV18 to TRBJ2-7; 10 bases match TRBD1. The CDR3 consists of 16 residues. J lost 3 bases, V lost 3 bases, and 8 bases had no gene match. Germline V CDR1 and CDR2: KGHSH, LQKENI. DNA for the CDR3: TGTGCCAGCTCACCTCGGACAGGGGGGAGAGACTACGAGCAGTACTTC. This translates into CASSPRTGGRDYEQYF. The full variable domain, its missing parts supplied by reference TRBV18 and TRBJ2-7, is NAGVMQNPRHLVRRRGQEARLRCSPMKGHSHVYWYRQLPEEGLKFMVYLQKENIIDESGMPKERFSAEFPKEGPSILRIQQVVRGDSAAYFCASSPRTGGRDYEQYFGPGTRLTVT.

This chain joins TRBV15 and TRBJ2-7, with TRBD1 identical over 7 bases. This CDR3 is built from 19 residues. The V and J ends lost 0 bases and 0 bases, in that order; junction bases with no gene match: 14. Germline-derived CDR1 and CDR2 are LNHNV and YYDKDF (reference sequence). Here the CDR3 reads CATSRDITWDSPSSYEQYF. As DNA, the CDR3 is TGTGCCACCAGCAGAGACATCACCTGGGACAGCCCGAGCTCCTACGAGCAGTACTTC. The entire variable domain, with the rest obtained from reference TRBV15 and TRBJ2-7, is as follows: DAMVIQNPRYQVTQFGKPVTLSCSQTLNHNVMYWYQQKSSQAPKLLFHYYDKDFNNEADTPDNFQSRRPNTSFCFLDIRSPGLGDTAMYLCATSRDITWDSPSSYEQYFGPGTRLTVT.

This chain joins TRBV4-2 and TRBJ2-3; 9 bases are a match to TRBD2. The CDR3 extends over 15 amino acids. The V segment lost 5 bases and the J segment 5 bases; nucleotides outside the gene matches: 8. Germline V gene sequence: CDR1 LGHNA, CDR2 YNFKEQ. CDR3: CASSTQERGVDTQYF. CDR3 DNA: TGTGCCAGCAGCACCCAAGAGCGGGGGGTAGATACGCAGTATTTT.

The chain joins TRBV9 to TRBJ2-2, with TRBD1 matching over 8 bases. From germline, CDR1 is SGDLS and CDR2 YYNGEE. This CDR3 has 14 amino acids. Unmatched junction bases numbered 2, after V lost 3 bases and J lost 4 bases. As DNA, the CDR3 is TGTGCCAGCAGCGCCACAGGGGGCACCGGGGAGCTGTTTTTT. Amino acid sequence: CASSATGGTGELFF. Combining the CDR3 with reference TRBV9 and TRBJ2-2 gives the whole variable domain DSGVTQTPKHLITATGQRVTLRCSPRSGDLSVYWYQQSLDQGLQFLIQYYNGEERAKGNILERFSAQQFPDLHSELNLSSLELGDSALYFCASSATGGTGELFFGEGSRLTVL.

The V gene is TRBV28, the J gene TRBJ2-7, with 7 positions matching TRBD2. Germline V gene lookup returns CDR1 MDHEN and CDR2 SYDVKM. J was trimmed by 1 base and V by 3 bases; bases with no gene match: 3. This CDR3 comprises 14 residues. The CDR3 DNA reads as TGTGCCAGCAGTTTTGGGACTACTTCCTACGAGCAGTACTTC. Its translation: CASSFGTTSYEQYF.

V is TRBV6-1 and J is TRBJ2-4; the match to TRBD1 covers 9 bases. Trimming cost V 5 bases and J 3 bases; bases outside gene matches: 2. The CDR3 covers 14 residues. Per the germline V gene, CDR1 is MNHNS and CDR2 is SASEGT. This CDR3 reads CASSRTGVKNIQYF. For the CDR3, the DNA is TGTGCCAGCAGTCGGACAGGGGTCAAAAACATTCAGTACTTC.